This TCR beta chain is from a study of radiotherapy plus CTLA-4 blockade in lung cancer. Study information: More than 15% of enrolled patients responded objectively, and roughly 30% had disease control. Notes on the study in general: Blood TCR clones of tumor origin expanded after radiotherapy plus ipilimumab.

Ipilimumab-mediated CTLA-4 blockade plus focal radiation was given to patients having chemo-refractory metastatic non-small-cell lung cancer. As concerns this clone: Antigen specificity is unknown.

Trimming removed 6 bases from V and 0 bases from J; junction bases left unmatched: 5. Germline CDR1 and CDR2: WNHNN and SYGVQD (reference sequence). The CDR3 consists of 15 residues. Clones were read by immunoSEQ multiplex PCR, and TCRdb kept only the in-frame ones, dropping some. The profile covers 40,000 to 45,000 clones, with 65% to 75% appearing a single time and approximately 10% taken by the ten largest. The chain carries TRBV10-1 and TRBJ2-3; TRBD2 matches at 8 bases. The sequenced sample was peripheral blood, obtained from a patient treated with radiotherapy plus ipilimumab. The sequence was obtained from a human donor with non-small cell lung cancer who had stable disease on radiotherapy plus ipilimumab. The CDR3 nucleotides read TGCGCCAGCAGCGAGCGGGGGTCTAGCACAGATACGCAGTATTTT. It codes for CASSERGSSTDTQYF.